The clone carrying this T cell receptor (beta chain) was seen at least ten times. The antigen remains undetermined. The CDR3 has 15 amino acids. CDR1 and CDR2 (germline): MGHDK, SYGVNS. The V and J ends lost 1 base and 5 bases, in that order; junction bases with no gene match: 3. Axillary draining lymph nodes of breast cancer patients supplied the node samples. MiXCR, run by TCRdb on the multiplex PCR reads, gives a single entry per CDR3 protein. The sample holds under 250,000 distinct CDR3 sequences; 32% are singletons and the top ten take 1.4%. The data were obtained in a study of breast tumors, draining lymph nodes, adjacent tissues. Overall study findings and caveats: Tumor TCR diversity was below lymph nodes but above nontumor tissue. Findings are consistent with lymph node origin and intratumoral expansion of most tumor T cells. That most tumor T cells come from lymph nodes remained unproven.

The TCR originated in a female donor with breast cancer. Some clones in this sample may be carry-over from other donors' samples. The sample was axillary lymph node tissue. V usage is TRBV25-1 and J usage is TRBJ2-7; TRBD1 aligns across 12 bases. The CDR3 DNA reads TGTGCCAGCAGTGAATTAGGGACAGGGGGCCACGAGCAGTACTTC. This gives the protein CASSELGTGGHEQYF.